This T cell receptor beta chain appears in the sequencing data of a study of shared T cell receptors in the human thymus. The assay was immunoSEQ multiplex PCR, and TCRdb's table has in-frame clones only and misses some. The table includes hundreds of thousands of clones, 85% to 95% detected once. The CDR3 runs 15 residues. Sequenced input: thymocytes. This receptor was identified in a human donor. The chain combines TRBV21-1 with TRBJ1-5. TRBV21-1 is a pseudogene. The CDR3 is CASSNVPVSNQPQHF. CDR3 DNA sequence: TGTGCCAGCAGCAACGTGCCTGTCAGCAATCAGCCCCAGCATTTT.